This entry features one T cell receptor beta chain sequence. Healthy donors of bone marrow made up the group. The V segment lost 5 bases and the J segment 9 bases; nucleotides outside the gene matches: 5. The CDR3 spans 14 residues. In germline, CDR1 is SGHNT, CDR2 YYREEE (reference sequence). PCR was performed using 60 Vbeta and 13 Jbeta primers. Produced via immunoSEQ multiplex PCR; TCRdb's table is partial and in-frame only. The repertoire includes approximately 270,000 clones, around 80% of them detected once, and 0.3% sits in the top ten. The sample belongs to a study of cytomegalovirus exposure and HLA in healthy donors.

The source of this sequence is a girl aged 2-10 years in good health and CMV-seronegative. Sample: PBMCs. The chain combines TRBV5-4 with TRBJ1-6; TRBD1 agrees at 10 bases. CDR3 DNA: TGTGCCAGCAGGCAGGGACAGGGGACTTCACCCCTCCACTTT. Its protein is CASRQGQGTSPLHF.